The 14 T cell receptor beta chains in this list originate from one sample, sequenced in a study of cytomegalovirus exposure and HLA in healthy donors. TCRdb's copy holds only in-frame clones and misses some; the assay was immunoSEQ multiplex PCR. The table has 150,000 to 200,000 clones, about 90% seen once; the top ten hold 9% to 12%. The sample comprised PBMCs. The receptors shown here come from a woman under 30 in good health and CMV-seropositive.

The chain joins TRBV19 to TRBJ2-1; the match to TRBD1 covers 10 bases. CDR1 is LNHDA, CDR2 SQIVND, per germline (reference sequence). The CDR3 runs to 15 residues. V gave up 5 bases and J gave up 5 bases; unmatched junction bases: 6. CDR3 residues: CASSLGQGIDNEQFF. The CDR3 DNA follows: TGTGCCAGTAGTTTGGGACAGGGGATCGACAATGAGCAGTTCTTC.

The chain employs TRBV18 and TRBJ2-5; weak D call: TRBD2 (5 bases). The length of the CDR3 is 16 residues. CDR1 and CDR2 from the germline V gene are KGHSH and LQKENI. The ends were cut back, 1 base at V and 0 bases at J, with 12 bases in the middle. The CDR3 spells CASSPRGWANQETQYF. The CDR3 DNA reads as TGTGCCAGCTCACCACGAGGGTGGGCCAACCAAGAGACCCAGTACTTC.

The V call is TRBV18, the J call TRBJ2-7; D gene unclear. Germline values: CDR1 KGHSH, CDR2 LQKENI. Trimming removed 3 bases from V and 2 bases from J, with 5 bases in between. The CDR3 has 12 amino acids. CDR3 protein: CASSPVPYEQYF. The CDR3 DNA is TGTGCCAGCTCACCCGTCCCCTACGAGCAGTACTTC.

The V call is TRBV29-1, the J call TRBJ2-7; TRBD1 matches at 9 bases. CDR3 length: 13 amino acids. V shed 4 bases and J 3 bases; nucleotides not matched to a gene: 4. CDR1 is SQVTM and CDR2 is ANQGSEA in the germline V gene. For the CDR3, the DNA is TGCAGCGTTGGACAGGGGGAGATCTACGAGCAGTACTTC. Amino acid sequence: CSVGQGEIYEQYF.

The J gene is TRBJ1-3, the V gene TRBV7-9, with 8 bases that match TRBD1. V gave up 3 bases and J gave up 0 bases; unmatched junction bases: 7. Looked up from germline, CDR1 is SEHNR and CDR2 is FQNEAQ (reference sequence). CDR3 size: 17 residues. Here the CDR3 DNA reads TGTGCCAGCAGCTTCAGGACAGGGCGCGCCTCTGGAAACACCATATATTTT. Protein sequence: CASSFRTGRASGNTIYF.

Remarks on this clone: Relative to the germline gene, one junction end is altered; a read error may explain this. The chain couples TRBV7-7 to TRBJ2-1; 12 nucleotides agree with TRBD2. The CDR3 spans 16 residues. Germline V gene lookup returns CDR1 SSHAT and CDR2 FNYEAQ (reference sequence). CDR3 amino acids: CASSFRLAGEGNEQFF. The CDR3, as DNA: TGTGCTAGCAGCTTCCGACTAGCGGGAGAGGGGAATGAGCAGTTCTTC.

V gene TRBV9 combines with J gene TRBJ2-3, with 9 bases identical to TRBD1. Trimming took 0 bases from V and 6 from J; bases not matched to a gene: 11. This CDR3 region has 17 residues. Per germline, CDR1 SGDLS and CDR2 YYNGEE. CDR3 region: CASSVGPGTGFGDTQYF. The CDR3 nucleotides are TGTGCCAGCAGCGTAGGGCCCGGGACAGGGTTTGGGGATACGCAGTATTTT.

The CDR3 DNA reads TGTGCCAGCAGCCCCTTCTACGACAGTCATGAAGCTTTCTTT. It encodes CASSPFYDSHEAFF. This rearrangement joins TRBV9 to TRBJ1-1, with a weak D call TRBD1 (5 bases). With 4 bases removed from V and 7 bases from J, the gap between germline ends came to 17 bases. Per the germline V gene, CDR1 is SGDLS and CDR2 is YYNGEE. CDR3 length: 14 residues.

The rearrangement uses TRBV2 and TRBJ1-1, with D uncertain. Trimming cost V 9 bases and J 11 bases, with 19 bases left between them. Germline-derived CDR1 and CDR2 are SNHLY and FYNNEI. The CDR3 totals 12 residues. CDR3 protein: CASFLSPIAAFF. CDR3 bases: TGTGCCAGTTTTCTGAGCCCTATCGCCGCTTTCTTT.

With regard to this clone: A read error may account for a junction end that differs from germline. This chain connects TRBV7-7 to TRBJ2-7; weak D call: TRBD1 (6 bases). Germline CDR1 SSHAT, CDR2 FNYEAQ (reference sequence). The CDR3 is made up of 15 amino acids. The CDR3 is CASSLRSTGPYEQYF. CDR3 nucleotide sequence: TGTGCTAGCAGCCTTAGGTCCACAGGGCCCTACGAGCAGTACTTC. The full variable domain, completed using reference TRBV7-7 and TRBJ2-7, is GAGVSQSPRYKVTKRGQDVTLRCDPISSHATLYWYQQALGQGPEFLTYFNYEAQPDKSGLPSDRFSAERPEGSISTLTIQRTEQRDSAMYRCASSLRSTGPYEQYFGPGTRLTVT.

This clone was found once. The chain uses TRBV5-6 and TRBJ2-1; D remains unclear. V gave up 0 bases and J gave up 5 bases, with 6 bases separating them. This CDR3 has 13 amino acids. Germline-derived CDR1 and CDR2 are SGHDT and YYEEEE. This CDR3 reads CASSLVADNEQFF. CDR3 coding DNA: TGTGCCAGCAGCTTGGTGGCGGACAATGAGCAGTTCTTC.

V usage is TRBV30 and J usage is TRBJ1-1, with TRBD1 identical over 7 bases. Germline values: CDR1 GTSNPN, CDR2 SVGIG (reference sequence). Unmatched junction bases numbered 6, after V lost 0 bases and J lost 5 bases. The CDR3 extends over 14 amino acids. The CDR3 reads CAWSVDRVGTEAFF. The CDR3 DNA follows: TGTGCCTGGAGTGTCGACAGGGTTGGAACTGAAGCTTTCTTT. Together with reference TRBV30 and TRBJ1-1, the CDR3 gives the full variable domain: SQTIHQWPATLVQPVGSPLSLECTVEGTSNPNLYWYRQAAGRGLQLLFYSVGIGQISSEVPQNLSASRPQDRQFILSSKKLLLSDSGFYLCAWSVDRVGTEAFFGQGTRLTVV.

The chain links TRBV7-9 to TRBJ1-1; no definite D call. Germline CDR1 is SEHNR and CDR2 is FQNEAQ (reference sequence). V was clipped by 10 bases and J by 12 bases, with 24 bases between them. The CDR3 consists of 13 residues. CDR3 region: CAIAPAGGGWPFF. The CDR3 bases are TGTGCCATCGCCCCGGCCGGCGGAGGGTGGCCTTTCTTT.

The CDR3 spells CASSQDGRRYNEQFF. CDR3 DNA sequence: TGCGCCAGCAGCCAAGACGGTCGTCGATACAATGAGCAGTTCTTC. The rearrangement joins TRBV4-3 to TRBJ2-1; D ambiguous. Trimming took off 0 bases at V and 4 bases at J, with 10 bases between the two ends. This CDR3 region has 15 residues. Germline assignment: CDR1 LGHNA and CDR2 YSLEER.